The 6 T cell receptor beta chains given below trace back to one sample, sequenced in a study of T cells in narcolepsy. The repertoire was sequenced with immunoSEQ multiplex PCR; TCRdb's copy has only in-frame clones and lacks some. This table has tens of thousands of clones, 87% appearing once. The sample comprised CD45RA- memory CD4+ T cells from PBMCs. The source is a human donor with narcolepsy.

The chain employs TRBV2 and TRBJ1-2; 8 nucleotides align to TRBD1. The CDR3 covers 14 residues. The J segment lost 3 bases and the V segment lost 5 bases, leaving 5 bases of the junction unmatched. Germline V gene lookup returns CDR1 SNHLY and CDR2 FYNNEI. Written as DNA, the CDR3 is TGTGCCAGCAGTCCCGGACAGGGCTACTATGGCTACACCTTC. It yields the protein CASSPGQGYYGYTF.

The CDR3: CASSKGDRNQPQHF. Written as DNA, the CDR3 is TGTGCCAGCAGCAAGGGGGATCGAAATCAGCCCCAGCATTTT. V and J are TRBV5-6 and TRBJ1-5, with TRBD1 as a possible D gene (6 bases). This CDR3 has 14 residues. Germline V gene lookup returns CDR1 SGHDT and CDR2 YYEEEE. V lost 4 bases to trimming and J lost 4 bases, with 12 bases between them.

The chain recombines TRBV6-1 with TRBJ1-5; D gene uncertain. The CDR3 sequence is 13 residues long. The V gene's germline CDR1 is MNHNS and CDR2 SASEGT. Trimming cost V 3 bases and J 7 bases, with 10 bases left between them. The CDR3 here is CASSESDRQPQHF. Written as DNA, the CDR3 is TGTGCCAGCAGTGAGAGTGATCGGCAGCCCCAGCATTTT.

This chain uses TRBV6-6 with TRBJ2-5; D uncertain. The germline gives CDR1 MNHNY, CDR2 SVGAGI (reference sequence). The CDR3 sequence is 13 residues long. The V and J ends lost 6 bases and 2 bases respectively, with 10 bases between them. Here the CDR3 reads CASRDGTQETQYF. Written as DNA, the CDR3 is TGTGCCAGCAGGGACGGTACTCAAGAGACCCAGTACTTC.

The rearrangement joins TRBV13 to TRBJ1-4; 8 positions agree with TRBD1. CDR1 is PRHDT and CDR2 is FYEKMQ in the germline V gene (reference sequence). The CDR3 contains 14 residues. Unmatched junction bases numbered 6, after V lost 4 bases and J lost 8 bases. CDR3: CASSSTGGEEKLFF. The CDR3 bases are TGTGCCAGCAGCTCCACAGGGGGTGAGGAAAAACTGTTTTTT.

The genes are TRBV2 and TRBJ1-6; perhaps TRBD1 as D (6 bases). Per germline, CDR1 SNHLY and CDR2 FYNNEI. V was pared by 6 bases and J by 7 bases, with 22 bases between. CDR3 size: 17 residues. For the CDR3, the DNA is TGTGCCAGCAGCGAACCGATCACAGGGTTAAGGAATTCACCCCTCCACTTT. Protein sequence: CASSEPITGLRNSPLHF.